This T cell receptor (beta chain) was retrieved from a study of cytomegalovirus exposure and HLA in healthy donors. Study observations and caveats: While the bulk of TCR sequences proved rare, some public TCRs turned up in many donors. In presence/absence analyses, roughly uniform sequencing depth across donors was assumed. The classifier was said to identify cytomegalovirus status with high specificity and sensitivity.

Germline trimming cut 1 base from V and 2 bases from J; bases unmatched to any gene: 6. The CDR3 contains 16 residues. Germline V gene sequence: CDR1 SEHNR, CDR2 FQNEAQ (reference sequence). The PCR employed 60 Vbeta primers together with 13 Jbeta primers. Here immunoSEQ multiplex PCR was the method, and the copy in TCRdb shows in-frame clones only, minus some. The sample contains about 120,000 clones, 60% to 85% of which appear only once. Notes on this clone: Its antigen is unidentified.

The clonotype was recovered from a woman aged 40 to 55 in good health and CMV-seropositive. V and J are TRBV7-9 and TRBJ2-3; the match to TRBD1 covers 7 bases. Sequenced input: PBMCs. This CDR3 reads CASSLGGGGSTDTQYF. DNA of the CDR3: TGTGCCAGCAGCTTAGGAGGGGGCGGTTCCACAGATACGCAGTATTTT.